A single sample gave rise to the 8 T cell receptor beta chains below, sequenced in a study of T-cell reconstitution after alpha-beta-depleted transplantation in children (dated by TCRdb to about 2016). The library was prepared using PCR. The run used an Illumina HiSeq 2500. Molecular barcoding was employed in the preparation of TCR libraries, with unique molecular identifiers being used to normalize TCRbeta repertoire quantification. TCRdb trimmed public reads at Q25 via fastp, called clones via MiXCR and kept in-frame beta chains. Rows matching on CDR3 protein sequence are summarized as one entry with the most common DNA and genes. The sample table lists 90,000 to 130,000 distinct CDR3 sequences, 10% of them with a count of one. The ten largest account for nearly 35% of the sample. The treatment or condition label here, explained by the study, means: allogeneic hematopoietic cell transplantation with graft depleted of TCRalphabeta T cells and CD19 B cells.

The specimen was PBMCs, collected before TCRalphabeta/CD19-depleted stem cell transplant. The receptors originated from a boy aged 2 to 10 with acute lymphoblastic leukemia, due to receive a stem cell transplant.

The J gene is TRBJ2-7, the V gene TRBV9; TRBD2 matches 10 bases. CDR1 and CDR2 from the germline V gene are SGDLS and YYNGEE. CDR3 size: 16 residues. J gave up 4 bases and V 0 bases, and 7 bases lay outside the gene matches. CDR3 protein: CASSVDPSGSIYEQYF. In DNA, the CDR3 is TGTGCCAGCAGCGTAGATCCTAGCGGGAGTATATACGAGCAGTACTTC. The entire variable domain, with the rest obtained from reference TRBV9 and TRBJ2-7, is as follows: DSGVTQTPKHLITATGQRVTLRCSPRSGDLSVYWYQQSLDQGLQFLIQYYNGEERAKGNILERFSAQQFPDLHSELNLSSLELGDSALYFCASSVDPSGSIYEQYFGPGTRLTVT.

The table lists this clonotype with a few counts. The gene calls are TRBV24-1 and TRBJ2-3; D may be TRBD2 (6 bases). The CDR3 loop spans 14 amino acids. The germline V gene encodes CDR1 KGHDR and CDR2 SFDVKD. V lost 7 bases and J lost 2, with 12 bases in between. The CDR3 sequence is CATSPGGTTDTQYF. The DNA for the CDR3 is TGTGCCACCAGCCCAGGCGGGACCACAGATACGCAGTATTTT.

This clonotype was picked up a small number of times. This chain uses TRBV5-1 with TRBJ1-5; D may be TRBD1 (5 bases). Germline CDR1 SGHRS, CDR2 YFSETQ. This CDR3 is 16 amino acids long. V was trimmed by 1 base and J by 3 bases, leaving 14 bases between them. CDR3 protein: CASSLSPLGANQPQHF. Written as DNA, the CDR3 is TGCGCCAGCAGCTTGTCACCACTTGGGGCCAATCAGCCCCAGCATTTT.

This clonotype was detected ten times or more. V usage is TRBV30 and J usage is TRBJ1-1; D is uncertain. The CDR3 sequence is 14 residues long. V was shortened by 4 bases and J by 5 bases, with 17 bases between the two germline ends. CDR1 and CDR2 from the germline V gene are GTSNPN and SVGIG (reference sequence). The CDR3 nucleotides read TGTGCCTGGACCGTGACACCGGGAGGGACTGAAGCTTTCTTT. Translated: CAWTVTPGGTEAFF.

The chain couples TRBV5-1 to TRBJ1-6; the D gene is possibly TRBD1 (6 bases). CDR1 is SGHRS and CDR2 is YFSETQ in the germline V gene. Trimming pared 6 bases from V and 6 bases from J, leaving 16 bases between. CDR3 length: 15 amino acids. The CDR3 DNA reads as TGCGCCAGCACTATGGGACACGGCGGTAATTCACCCCTCCACTTT. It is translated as CASTMGHGGNSPLHF.

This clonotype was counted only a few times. CDR3 region: CASSHNTDTQYF. The CDR3 DNA reads as TGCGCCAGCAGCCATAACACAGATACGCAGTATTTT. This chain joins TRBV5-1 and TRBJ2-3; D unclear. The length of the CDR3 is 12 residues. V lost 4 bases, J lost 2 bases, and 5 bases lay in between. Per germline, CDR1 SGHRS and CDR2 YFSETQ. Full variable domain (missing parts from reference TRBV5-1 and TRBJ2-3): KAGVTQTPRYLIKTRGQQVTLSCSPISGHRSVSWYQQTPGQGLQFLFEYFSETQRNKGNFPGRFSGRQFSNSRSEMNVSTLELGDSALYLCASSHNTDTQYFGPGTRLTVL.

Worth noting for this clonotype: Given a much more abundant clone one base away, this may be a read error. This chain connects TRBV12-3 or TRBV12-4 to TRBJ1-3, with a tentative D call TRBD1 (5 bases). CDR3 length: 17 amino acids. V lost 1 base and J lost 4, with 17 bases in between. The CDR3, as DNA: TGTGCCAGCAGTTTAGACGGGACCCAAAGAATCGGAAACACCATATATTTT. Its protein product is CASSLDGTQRIGNTIYF.

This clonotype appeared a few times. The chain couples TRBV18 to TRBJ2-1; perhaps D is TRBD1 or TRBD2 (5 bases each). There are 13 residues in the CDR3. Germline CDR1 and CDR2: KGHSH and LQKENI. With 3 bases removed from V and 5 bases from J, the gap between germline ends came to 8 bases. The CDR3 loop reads CASSPGPNNEQFF. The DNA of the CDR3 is TGTGCCAGCTCACCGGGACCAAACAATGAGCAGTTCTTC.